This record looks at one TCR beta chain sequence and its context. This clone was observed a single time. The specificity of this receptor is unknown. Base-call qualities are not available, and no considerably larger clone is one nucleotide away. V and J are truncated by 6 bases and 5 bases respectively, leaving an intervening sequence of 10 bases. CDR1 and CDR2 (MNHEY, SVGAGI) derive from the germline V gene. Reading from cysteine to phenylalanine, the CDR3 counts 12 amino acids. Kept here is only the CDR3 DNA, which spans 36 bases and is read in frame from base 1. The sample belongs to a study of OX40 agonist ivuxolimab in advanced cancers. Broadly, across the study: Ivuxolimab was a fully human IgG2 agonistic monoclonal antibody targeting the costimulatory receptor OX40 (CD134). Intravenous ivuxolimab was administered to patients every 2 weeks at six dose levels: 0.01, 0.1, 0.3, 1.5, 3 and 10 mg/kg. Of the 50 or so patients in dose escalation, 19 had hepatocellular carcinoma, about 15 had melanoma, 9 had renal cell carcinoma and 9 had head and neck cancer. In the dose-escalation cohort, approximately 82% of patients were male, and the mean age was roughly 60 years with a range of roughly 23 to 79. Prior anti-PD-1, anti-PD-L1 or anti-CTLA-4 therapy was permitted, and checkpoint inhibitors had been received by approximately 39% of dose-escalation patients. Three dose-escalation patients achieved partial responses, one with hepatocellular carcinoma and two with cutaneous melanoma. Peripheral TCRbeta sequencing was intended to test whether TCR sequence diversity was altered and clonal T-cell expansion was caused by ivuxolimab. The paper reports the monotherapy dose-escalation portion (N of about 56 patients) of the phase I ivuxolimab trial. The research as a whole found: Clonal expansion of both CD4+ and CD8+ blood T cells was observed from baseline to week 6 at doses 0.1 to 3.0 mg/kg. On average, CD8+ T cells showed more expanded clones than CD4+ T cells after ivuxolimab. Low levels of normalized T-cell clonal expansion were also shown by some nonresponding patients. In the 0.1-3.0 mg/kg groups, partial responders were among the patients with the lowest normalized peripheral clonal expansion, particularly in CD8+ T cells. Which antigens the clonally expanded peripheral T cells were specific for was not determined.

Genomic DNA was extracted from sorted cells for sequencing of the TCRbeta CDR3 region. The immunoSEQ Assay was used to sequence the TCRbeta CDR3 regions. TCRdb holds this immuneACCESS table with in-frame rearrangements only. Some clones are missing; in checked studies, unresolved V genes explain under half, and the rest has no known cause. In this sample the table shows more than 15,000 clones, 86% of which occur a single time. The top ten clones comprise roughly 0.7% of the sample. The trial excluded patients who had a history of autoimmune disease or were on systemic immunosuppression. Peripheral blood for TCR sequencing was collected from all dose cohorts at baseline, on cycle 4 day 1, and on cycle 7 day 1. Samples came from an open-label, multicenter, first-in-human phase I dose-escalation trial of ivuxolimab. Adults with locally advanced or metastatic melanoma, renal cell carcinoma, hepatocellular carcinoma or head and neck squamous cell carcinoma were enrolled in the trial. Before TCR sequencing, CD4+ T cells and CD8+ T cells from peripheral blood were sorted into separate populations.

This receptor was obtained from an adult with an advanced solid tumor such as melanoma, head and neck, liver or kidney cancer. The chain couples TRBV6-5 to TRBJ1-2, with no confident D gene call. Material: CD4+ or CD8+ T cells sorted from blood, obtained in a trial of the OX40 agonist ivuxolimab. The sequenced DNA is TGTGCCAGCAGCCTAAACCAATATGGCTACACCTTC. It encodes CASSLNQYGYTF.